A selection of T cell receptor beta chains follows, all from one sample in a study of blood T cells in healthy people across ages. TCRdb reprocessed the 5' RACE reads via MiXCR and lists one record per CDR3 protein. This table has 580,000 or so distinct CDR3 sequences, around half appearing once. Sequencing used blood. All receptors come from a man of 80 years or more in good health. Both conserved end residues are part of each CDR3. Each record gives: D gene, clone size, J gene, V gene, CDR3 protein, CDR3 DNA. D genes are given only for firm matches. A clone size is listed for some rows: how often the clone was seen (once, few, many), or a class if it is expanded.

>TRBD2|once|TRBJ2-5|TRBV29-1
CSVVGRDPYQETQYF
TGCAGCGTTGTCGGGAGGGACCCTTACCAAGAGACCCAGTACTTC
>TRBD2|NA|TRBJ2-1|TRBV20-1
CSALRGGSRDNGQFF
TGCAGTGCCCTTAGGGGCGGGAGCCGAGACAATGGGCAGTTCTTC
>TRBD2|NA|TRBJ2-1|TRBV7-2
CASSFWSGGGLSYNEQFF
TGTGCCAGCAGCTTTTGGAGCGGGGGGGGCCTCTCCTACAATGAGCAGTTCTTC
>NA|NA|TRBJ2-1|TRBV7-3
CASSLTETANNEQFF
TGTGCCAGCAGCTTAACGGAGACAGCAAACAATGAGCAGTTCTTC
>TRBD1|NA|TRBJ2-3|TRBV6-6
CASTPGQGRDTQYF
TGTGCCAGCACCCCGGGACAGGGACGAGATACGCAGTATTTT
>TRBD1|many|TRBJ2-6|TRBV7-9
CASSRTYGTDSGANVLTF
TGTGCCAGCAGCCGAACCTATGGGACAGACTCTGGGGCCAACGTCCTGACTTTC
>NA|few|TRBJ2-5|TRBV10-3
CAISEYQETQYF
TGTGCCATCAGCGAATACCAAGAGACCCAGTACTTC
>TRBD2|few|TRBJ2-7|TRBV7-9
CASSRTSAYEQYF
TGTGCCAGCAGCCGGACTAGCGCCTACGAGCAGTACTTC
>NA|few|TRBJ2-1|TRBV5-5
CASSLVGDLNNEQFF
TGTGCCAGCAGTTTGGTGGGGGACCTTAATAATGAGCAGTTCTTC
>NA|NA|TRBJ2-7|TRBV7-9
CASSLVAGPGVGYEQYF
TGTGCCAGCAGCTTAGTGGCAGGGCCAGGGGTAGGGTACGAGCAGTACTTC
>NA|NA|TRBJ2-5|TRBV7-9
CASSLSGQGSQETQYF
TGTGCCAGCAGCTTATCGGGGCAGGGGAGCCAAGAGACCCAGTACTTC
>TRBD1|NA|TRBJ2-7|TRBV25-1
CAKKDPDRDSYEQYF
TGTGCCAAGAAGGACCCCGACAGGGACTCCTACGAGCAGTACTTC
>TRBD2|once|TRBJ2-5|TRBV20-1
CSARDRGLAGVVETQYF
TGCAGTGCTAGAGATCGCGGACTAGCGGGAGTAGTAGAGACCCAGTACTTC
>NA|NA|TRBJ2-4|TRBV9
CASSAGTKAGQYF
TGTGCCAGCAGCGCCGGGACCAAGGCCGGGCAGTACTTC
>NA|NA|TRBJ2-3|TRBV11-2
CASSLDLGGDTQYF
TGTGCCAGCAGCTTAGACTTAGGGGGAGATACGCAGTATTTT
>TRBD2|NA|TRBJ2-7|TRBV6-2/TRBV6-3
CASRGQAGVNEQYF
TGTGCCAGCAGAGGCCAAGCGGGAGTCAATGAGCAGTACTTC
>NA|once|TRBJ2-1|TRBV20-1
CSAIPVHPYNEQFF
TGCAGTGCTATCCCCGTACACCCCTACAATGAGCAGTTCTTC
>TRBD1|few|TRBJ2-1|TRBV6-2/TRBV6-3
CASSPTGVEQFF
TGTGCCAGCAGCCCGACAGGGGTCGAGCAGTTCTTC
>NA|NA|TRBJ2-1|TRBV20-1
CSAGSGAYNEQFF
TGCAGTGCTGGTTCGGGGGCCTACAATGAGCAGTTCTTC
>TRBD2|NA|TRBJ2-3|TRBV28
CASSRGTSGRWTDTQYF
TGTGCCAGCAGCCGAGGGACTAGCGGGAGGTGGACAGATACGCAGTATTTT
>TRBD2|NA|TRBJ2-7|TRBV7-2
CASSRGWASGRNYEQYF
TGTGCCAGCAGTCGTGGTTGGGCTAGCGGGAGGAACTACGAGCAGTACTTC
>TRBD2|NA|TRBJ2-1|TRBV2
CASGDGSGSLPSYNEQFF
TGTGCCAGCGGGGATGGTAGCGGGAGCCTACCCTCCTACAATGAGCAGTTCTTC
>TRBD1|few|TRBJ2-1|TRBV9
CASSAGQGFLNEQFF
TGTGCCAGCAGCGCGGGACAGGGTTTTTTAAATGAGCAGTTCTTC
>NA|few|TRBJ1-2|TRBV11-2
CASSLGGETNYGYTF
TGTGCCAGCAGCTTGGGTGGGGAAACTAACTATGGCTACACCTTC
>TRBD1|few|TRBJ1-2|TRBV20-1
CSARVRTGDGYTF
TGCAGTGCTAGAGTGCGGACAGGGGATGGCTACACCTTC
>NA|NA|TRBJ1-3|TRBV5-1
CASSSEGLHAGNTIYF
TGCGCCAGCAGCTCTGAAGGCCTTCATGCGGGAAACACCATATATTTT
>NA|NA|TRBJ2-7|TRBV18
CASSATGGASYEQYF
TGTGCCAGCTCAGCGACAGGAGGGGCTTCCTACGAGCAGTACTTC
>NA|few|TRBJ2-1|TRBV4-3
CASSQEPGWDEQFF
TGCGCCAGCAGCCAAGAACCAGGGTGGGATGAGCAGTTCTTC
>NA|few|TRBJ2-1|TRBV4-2
CASSPSTTGYNEQFF
TGTGCCAGCAGCCCCTCGACTACAGGGTACAATGAGCAGTTCTTC
>NA|few|TRBJ2-7|TRBV29-1
CSVEDIRDEQYF
TGCAGCGTTGAAGATATAAGAGACGAGCAGTACTTC
>NA|NA|TRBJ1-1|TRBV9
CASSVRDGNTEAFF
TGTGCCAGCAGCGTGAGGGACGGGAACACTGAAGCTTTCTTT
>TRBD1|NA|TRBJ2-1|TRBV7-2
CASSLWTGSRNEQFF
TGTGCCAGCAGCTTATGGACAGGGTCACGAAATGAGCAGTTCTTC